Listed here are 6 T cell receptor beta chains from one sample, sequenced in a study of blood T cell repertoires in COVID-19. The table came from immunoSEQ multiplex PCR; TCRdb's copy has only in-frame clones and leaves some out. The top ten hold around 25% of the sample, which has 30,000 to 50,000 clones, around 79% seen once. Sequencing was done on a sample of peripheral blood. Source of these receptors: a man in his 70s with acute or convalescent COVID-19.

The V call is TRBV7-9, the J call TRBJ2-1; perhaps TRBD1 as D (5 bases). Germline V gene data show CDR1 as SEHNR and CDR2 as FQNEAQ (reference sequence). Trimming left V 5 bases short and J 4 bases short, with 9 bases between. This CDR3 is built from 13 residues. The CDR3 DNA reads as TGTGCCAGCAGCACGCGACAGTACAATGAGCAGTTCTTC. Translation gives CASSTRQYNEQFF.

This clone was counted a few times. The V call is TRBV28, the J call TRBJ1-1; 7 nucleotides align to TRBD1. Trimming removed 3 bases from V and 13 bases from J; junction bases left unmatched: 8. In germline, CDR1 is MDHEN, CDR2 SYDVKM. The length of the CDR3 is 12 residues. The DNA of the CDR3 is TGTGCCAGCAGTTTCCGCGACAGGGACATTTTCTTT. It codes for CASSFRDRDIFF.

This clone occurred once. The CDR3 nucleotides read TGTGCCAGCAGCTTGGGACTCCCTAATGAAAAACTGTTTTTT. This translates into CASSLGLPNEKLFF. V usage is TRBV5-4 and J usage is TRBJ1-4, with D hard to call. Germline CDR1 and CDR2: SGHNT and YYREEE (reference sequence). Trimming pared 0 bases from V and 3 bases from J, leaving 6 bases between. This CDR3 comprises 14 residues.

The chain recombines TRBV7-9 with TRBJ1-2, with a tentative D call TRBD1 (6 bases). Trimming took 4 bases from V and 4 from J, leaving 16 bases between them. Per germline, CDR1 SEHNR and CDR2 FQNEAQ (reference sequence). The CDR3 covers 15 residues. The CDR3 reads CASSWPTGAFYGYTF. Written as DNA, the CDR3 is TGTGCCAGCAGCTGGCCGACAGGCGCATTCTATGGCTACACCTTC.

This sequence joins TRBV6-6 and TRBJ2-4, with 7 bases aligning to TRBD1. Germline CDR1 is MNHNY and CDR2 is SVGAGI (reference sequence). The CDR3 is 14 amino acids. V was clipped by 7 bases and J by 5 bases; unmatched bases: 8. The CDR3 spells CASTPTGSQNIQYF. CDR3 DNA sequence: TGTGCCAGCACCCCGACAGGGTCCCAAAACATTCAGTACTTC.

The chain uses TRBV4-2 and TRBJ2-1, with D uncertain. Trimming took 0 bases from V and 0 from J, leaving 9 bases between them. The CDR3 covers 16 residues. CDR1 is LGHNA and CDR2 is YNFKEQ in the germline V gene. CDR3 protein: CASSQDGGGSYNEQFF. CDR3 bases: TGTGCCAGCAGCCAAGACGGTGGTGGCTCCTACAATGAGCAGTTCTTC.